The rows below give T cell receptor beta chains drawn from one sample of a study of blood T cell repertoires in COVID-19. The data were produced by immunoSEQ multiplex PCR, yet TCRdb's version contains in-frame clones alone and is incomplete. The sample gives just over 250,000 clones, 88% of which show up once; roughly 3.9% is in the top ten. Material: peripheral blood. All receptors come from a man aged 55-75 years who had recovered from COVID-19. CDR3s include the opening cysteine and the closing phenylalanine or tryptophan. D genes are given only for firm matches. A clone size is listed for some rows: how often the clone was seen (once, few, many), or a class if it is expanded.

CDR3aa: CASSPQRGRGDEQFF
CDR3nt: TGTGCCAGCTCACCACAAAGGGGTAGGGGCGATGAGCAGTTCTTC
j_gene: TRBJ2-1
v_gene: TRBV18
d_gene: NA
abundance: NA

CDR3aa: CASSAGTGRAFF
CDR3nt: TGTGCCAGTAGTGCGGGGACAGGACGTGCTTTCTTT
j_gene: TRBJ1-1
v_gene: TRBV19
d_gene: TRBD1
abundance: NA

CDR3aa: CASKLGQINHQQYF
CDR3nt: TGTGCCAGCAAATTGGGACAAATAAACCACCAGCAGTACTTC
j_gene: TRBJ2-7
v_gene: TRBV6-5
d_gene: NA
abundance: NA

CDR3aa: CASSPRQPTSNQPQHF
CDR3nt: TGTGCCAGCAGTCCTCGACAGCCGACTAGCAATCAGCCCCAGCATTTT
j_gene: TRBJ1-5
v_gene: TRBV27
d_gene: NA
abundance: NA

CDR3aa: CATSGTPHIDTQYF
CDR3nt: TGTGCCACCAGCGGGACTCCTCACATCGATACGCAGTATTTT
j_gene: TRBJ2-3
v_gene: TRBV24-1
d_gene: NA
abundance: NA

CDR3aa: CASSQDEVSGATETQYF
CDR3nt: TGTGCCAGCAGCCAAGATGAAGTGAGCGGGGCGACGGAGACCCAGTACTTC
j_gene: TRBJ2-5
v_gene: TRBV3-1/TRBV3-2
d_gene: TRBD2
abundance: once

CDR3aa: CAIMGTAGNTIYF
CDR3nt: TGTGCCATCATGGGGACAGCTGGAAACACCATATATTTT
j_gene: TRBJ1-3
v_gene: TRBV10-3
d_gene: TRBD1
abundance: NA

CDR3aa: CATSDSGTTITYEQYF
CDR3nt: TGTGCCACCAGTGACTCCGGGACAACTATCACCTACGAGCAGTACTTC
j_gene: TRBJ2-7
v_gene: TRBV24-1
d_gene: NA
abundance: NA

CDR3aa: CASSLKGLAGGMREETQYF
CDR3nt: TGCGCCAGCAGCTTGAAGGGACTAGCGGGGGGAATGAGGGAAGAGACCCAGTACTTC
j_gene: TRBJ2-5
v_gene: TRBV5-1
d_gene: TRBD2
abundance: NA

CDR3aa: CAESDRDHEQYF
CDR3nt: TGTGCCGAGAGTGACAGGGACCACGAGCAGTACTTC
j_gene: TRBJ2-7
v_gene: TRBV6-5
d_gene: TRBD1
abundance: once

CDR3aa: CSVEARDSGNTIYF
CDR3nt: TGCAGCGTTGAGGCCCGGGACTCTGGAAACACCATATATTTT
j_gene: TRBJ1-3
v_gene: TRBV29-1
d_gene: NA
abundance: NA

CDR3aa: CASTRAGRGESPLHF
CDR3nt: TGTGCCAGTACCCGCGCGGGAAGGGGAGAATCACCCCTCCACTTT
j_gene: TRBJ1-6
v_gene: TRBV19
d_gene: NA
abundance: NA

CDR3aa: CASSLKSGGTEAFF
CDR3nt: TGTGCCAGCAGTTTAAAATCCGGAGGGACTGAAGCTTTCTTT
j_gene: TRBJ1-1
v_gene: TRBV27
d_gene: NA
abundance: NA

CDR3aa: CASSDTGIHEQYF
CDR3nt: TGTGCCAGCAGTGATACAGGGATCCACGAGCAGTACTTC
j_gene: TRBJ2-7
v_gene: TRBV25-1
d_gene: NA
abundance: NA

CDR3aa: CASSQARRELYNSPLHF
CDR3nt: TGTGCCAGCAGCCAAGCCAGGAGGGAATTATATAATTCACCCCTCCACTTT
j_gene: TRBJ1-6
v_gene: TRBV4-2
d_gene: NA
abundance: NA

CDR3aa: CASSQDWTEETQYF
CDR3nt: TGTGCCAGCAGCCAAGACTGGACTGAAGAGACCCAGTACTTC
j_gene: TRBJ2-5
v_gene: TRBV14
d_gene: NA
abundance: NA

CDR3aa: CASSYSGGPGNEQFF
CDR3nt: TGTGCCAGCAGCTACAGCGGGGGGCCGGGCAATGAGCAGTTCTTC
j_gene: TRBJ2-1
v_gene: TRBV7-2
d_gene: TRBD2
abundance: NA

CDR3aa: CASSKPDRPDTQYF
CDR3nt: TGCGCCAGCAGCAAGCCGGACAGGCCAGATACGCAGTATTTT
j_gene: TRBJ2-3
v_gene: TRBV5-1
d_gene: TRBD1
abundance: NA

CDR3aa: CASSLTTGSGAFF
CDR3nt: TGTGCCAGCAGCTTAACTACAGGATCAGGGGCTTTCTTT
j_gene: TRBJ1-1
v_gene: TRBV7-3
d_gene: NA
abundance: NA

CDR3aa: CASSSTAGGPSRQYF
CDR3nt: TGTGCCAGCAGCTCGACAGCGGGGGGCCCTTCACGGCAGTACTTC
j_gene: TRBJ2-7
v_gene: TRBV11-2
d_gene: TRBD2
abundance: NA

CDR3aa: CASSLAGTSTDTQYF
CDR3nt: TGTGCCAGCAGCTTAGCGGGGACTAGCACAGATACGCAGTATTTT
j_gene: TRBJ2-3
v_gene: TRBV7-3
d_gene: NA
abundance: NA

CDR3aa: CASSLDLAGGETQYF
CDR3nt: TGCGCCAGCAGCTTGGATCTAGCGGGGGGAGAGACCCAGTACTTC
j_gene: TRBJ2-5
v_gene: TRBV5-1
d_gene: TRBD2
abundance: NA

CDR3aa: CASSSGAGRDFSGNTIYF
CDR3nt: TGTGCCAGCAGTTCTGGAGCGGGCAGGGACTTCTCTGGAAACACCATATATTTT
j_gene: TRBJ1-3
v_gene: TRBV5-4
d_gene: NA
abundance: NA

CDR3aa: CSVSRQGGRGYGYTF
CDR3nt: TGCAGCGTTTCCCGACAGGGAGGAAGAGGCTATGGCTACACCTTC
j_gene: TRBJ1-2
v_gene: TRBV29-1
d_gene: TRBD1
abundance: once

CDR3aa: CASSVPRTGPNTGELFF
CDR3nt: TGTGCCAGCAGCGTCCCCCGGACAGGGCCGAACACCGGGGAGCTGTTTTTT
j_gene: TRBJ2-2
v_gene: TRBV9
d_gene: TRBD1
abundance: NA

CDR3aa: CAISEQVASPLHF
CDR3nt: TGTGCCATCAGTGAGCAGGTTGCTTCACCCCTCCACTTT
j_gene: TRBJ1-6
v_gene: TRBV10-3
d_gene: NA
abundance: NA

CDR3aa: CASSHELAGDTDTQYF
CDR3nt: TGTGCCAGCAGCCATGAACTAGCGGGGGACACAGATACGCAGTATTTT
j_gene: TRBJ2-3
v_gene: TRBV4-2
d_gene: TRBD2
abundance: NA

CDR3aa: CAWSVNRANTEAFF
CDR3nt: TGTGCCTGGAGTGTGAACAGGGCCAACACTGAAGCTTTCTTT
j_gene: TRBJ1-1
v_gene: TRBV30
d_gene: NA
abundance: NA

CDR3aa: CASSAPSGGTLSTDTQYF
CDR3nt: TGTGCCAGCAGTGCCCCTAGCGGGGGGACTCTTAGCACAGATACGCAGTATTTT
j_gene: TRBJ2-3
v_gene: TRBV6-1
d_gene: TRBD2
abundance: NA

CDR3aa: CASRSWHRTRTNEKLFF
CDR3nt: TGTGCAAGTCGCTCTTGGCACCGGACAAGAACTAATGAAAAACTGTTTTTT
j_gene: TRBJ1-4
v_gene: TRBV12-2
d_gene: NA
abundance: NA

CDR3aa: CASSPPGQQWEQYF
CDR3nt: TGTGCCAGCAGCCCACCGGGACAACAGTGGGAGCAGTACTTC
j_gene: TRBJ2-7
v_gene: TRBV7-9
d_gene: NA
abundance: NA

CDR3aa: CASSEPAGGYNEQFF
CDR3nt: TGCGCCAGCAGTGAGCCGGCGGGGGGCTACAATGAGCAGTTCTTC
j_gene: TRBJ2-1
v_gene: TRBV10-1
d_gene: TRBD2
abundance: NA

CDR3aa: CASSLRGQGFGYTF
CDR3nt: TGTGCCAGCAGTTTAAGAGGACAGGGGTTTGGCTACACCTTC
j_gene: TRBJ1-2
v_gene: TRBV27
d_gene: TRBD1
abundance: NA

CDR3aa: CASKSGGDRVVQYF
CDR3nt: TGTGCCAGTAAAAGTGGGGGAGACAGGGTGGTTCAGTACTTC
j_gene: TRBJ2-4
v_gene: TRBV19
d_gene: TRBD1
abundance: NA

CDR3aa: CASSGGGNPTDTQYF
CDR3nt: TGTGCCAGCAGTGGCGGGGGGAATCCCACAGATACGCAGTATTTT
j_gene: TRBJ2-3
v_gene: TRBV5-8
d_gene: TRBD2
abundance: NA

CDR3aa: CASSSTPGLSGGARNEQFF
CDR3nt: TGTGCCAGCAGCTCAACCCCTGGCCTGAGCGGGGGGGCTAGGAATGAGCAGTTCTTC
j_gene: TRBJ2-1
v_gene: TRBV7-9
d_gene: TRBD2
abundance: NA

CDR3aa: CASRLGQGIDTQYF
CDR3nt: TGTGCCAGCAGGCTAGGACAGGGCATTGATACGCAGTATTTT
j_gene: TRBJ2-3
v_gene: TRBV27
d_gene: TRBD1
abundance: NA

CDR3aa: CASSQLAGERYNEQFF
CDR3nt: TGTGCCAGCAGCCAACTAGCGGGGGAGCGCTACAATGAGCAGTTCTTC
j_gene: TRBJ2-1
v_gene: TRBV7-2
d_gene: TRBD2
abundance: NA

CDR3aa: CASVGGAGMSYEQYF
CDR3nt: TGTGCCAGCGTGGGAGGGGCAGGGATGTCCTACGAGCAGTACTTC
j_gene: TRBJ2-7
v_gene: TRBV2
d_gene: TRBD2
abundance: NA

CDR3aa: CASSETYNYGYTF
CDR3nt: TGTGCCAGCAGTGAAACTTATAACTATGGCTACACCTTC
j_gene: TRBJ1-2
v_gene: TRBV6-1
d_gene: NA
abundance: NA

CDR3aa: CASSYSGPRAGDTQYF
CDR3nt: TGTGCCAGCAGTTACTCGGGGCCCAGAGCGGGTGATACGCAGTATTTT
j_gene: TRBJ2-3
v_gene: TRBV6-5
d_gene: NA
abundance: once

CDR3aa: CASREYPGLAGTYEQYF
CDR3nt: TGTGCCAGCAGAGAATATCCGGGACTAGCGGGGACCTACGAGCAGTACTTC
j_gene: TRBJ2-7
v_gene: TRBV6-1
d_gene: TRBD2
abundance: once

CDR3aa: CASSFDGRDSPLHF
CDR3nt: TGCGCCAGCAGTTTTGACGGCAGGGATTCACCCCTCCACTTT
j_gene: TRBJ1-6
v_gene: TRBV10-2
d_gene: NA
abundance: NA

CDR3aa: CASSLDYPPSGTGELFF
CDR3nt: TGTGCCAGCAGCTTAGATTATCCGCCTAGCGGCACCGGGGAGCTGTTTTTT
j_gene: TRBJ2-2
v_gene: TRBV11-3
d_gene: TRBD2
abundance: NA

CDR3aa: CASSFGQLARYTF
CDR3nt: TGTGCCAGCAGTTTCGGACAGCTCGCCCGTTACACCTTC
j_gene: TRBJ1-2
v_gene: TRBV12-3/TRBV12-4
d_gene: NA
abundance: NA

CDR3aa: CASSLGAPTDTQYF
CDR3nt: TGCGCCAGCAGCTTGGGGGCTCCCACAGATACGCAGTATTTT
j_gene: TRBJ2-3
v_gene: TRBV5-1
d_gene: NA
abundance: once

CDR3aa: CASSLPGQGMHTQYF
CDR3nt: TGTGCCAGCAGCCTACCGGGACAGGGGATGCATACGCAGTATTTT
j_gene: TRBJ2-3
v_gene: TRBV11-1
d_gene: TRBD1
abundance: NA

CDR3aa: CASSVEASGWYNEQFF
CDR3nt: TGTGCCAGCAGCGTAGAGGCTAGCGGGTGGTACAATGAGCAGTTCTTC
j_gene: TRBJ2-1
v_gene: TRBV9
d_gene: TRBD2
abundance: once

CDR3aa: CASSVDGRLTRYNSPLHF
CDR3nt: TGTGCCAGCAGCGTAGATGGCAGACTAACCCGATATAATTCACCCCTCCACTTT
j_gene: TRBJ1-6
v_gene: TRBV9
d_gene: NA
abundance: NA

CDR3aa: CASSLSDRGRTDTQYF
CDR3nt: TGTGCCAGCAGTTTATCGGACAGGGGGCGAACAGATACGCAGTATTTT
j_gene: TRBJ2-3
v_gene: TRBV27
d_gene: TRBD1
abundance: NA

CDR3aa: CASLPSQGIYNEQFF
CDR3nt: TGTGCCAGCTTACCCAGTCAGGGGATTTACAATGAGCAGTTCTTC
j_gene: TRBJ2-1
v_gene: TRBV19
d_gene: NA
abundance: NA

CDR3aa: CASTPYPERRGEYF
CDR3nt: TGTGCCAGCACTCCCTACCCCGAGCGGCGGGGGGAGTACTTC
j_gene: TRBJ2-7
v_gene: TRBV27
d_gene: TRBD2
abundance: NA

CDR3aa: CASSPGQGGSPLHF
CDR3nt: TGCGCCAGCAGCCCAGGACAGGGCGGTTCACCCCTCCACTTT
j_gene: TRBJ1-6
v_gene: TRBV5-1
d_gene: TRBD1
abundance: NA

CDR3aa: CASSEGAGIRNQPQHF
CDR3nt: TGTGCCAGCAGTGAAGGGGCAGGGATAAGAAATCAGCCCCAGCATTTT
j_gene: TRBJ1-5
v_gene: TRBV6-1
d_gene: NA
abundance: NA

CDR3aa: CASSVRQGNTGELFF
CDR3nt: TGTGCCAGCAGCGTAAGACAGGGGAACACCGGGGAGCTGTTTTTT
j_gene: TRBJ2-2
v_gene: TRBV9
d_gene: TRBD1
abundance: NA